Below, 7 T cell receptor beta chains from the same sample are listed, as sequenced in a study of blood T cell repertoires in COVID-19. Libraries were prepared by immunoSEQ multiplex PCR; TCRdb keeps only in-frame clonotypes and omits some of them. The repertoire holds under 250,000 clones, with 85% as singletons. Source material: peripheral blood. These receptors originate from a woman in her 70s with COVID-19, enrolled during active disease.

The V and J genes are TRBV25-1 and TRBJ2-7; D may be TRBD1 (6 bases). This CDR3 comprises 15 residues. V dropped 3 bases and J dropped 7 bases, with 19 bases sitting between them. Germline CDR1 is MGHDK and CDR2 is SYGVNS. CDR3 in DNA: TGTGCCAGCAGTGACCCCACGGTGGGGGCTGGAGAGCAGTACTTC. Amino acid sequence: CASSDPTVGAGEQYF.

This chain joins TRBV18 and TRBJ1-2; TRBD1 matches 8 bases. The CDR3 extends over 17 amino acids. The V and J ends lost 3 bases and 0 bases, in that order; junction bases with no gene match: 9. Germline V gives CDR1 KGHSH, CDR2 LQKENI. CDR3 in DNA: TGTGCCAGCTCACCGGGGACAGGATCCCAGCCTAACTATGGCTACACCTTC. Its protein product is CASSPGTGSQPNYGYTF.

This sequence joins TRBV9 and TRBJ1-2; 7 bases line up with TRBD1. The CDR3 totals 17 residues. From germline, CDR1 is SGDLS and CDR2 YYNGEE. Trimming took 4 bases from V and 5 from J; bases not matched to a gene: 17. This chain's CDR3 is CASSPSPDRWRGYGYTF. The CDR3 nucleotides are TGTGCCAGCAGCCCCTCCCCGGACAGGTGGAGAGGGTATGGCTACACCTTC.

This clone appeared a single time. The J gene is TRBJ2-7, the V gene TRBV19, with a tentative D call TRBD2 (6 bases). Germline V gene sequence: CDR1 LNHDA, CDR2 SQIVND (reference sequence). The CDR3 sequence is 13 residues long. V shed 5 bases and J shed 6 bases, with 14 bases lying between them. CDR3 residues: CASSEGWEAEQYF. CDR3 nucleotide sequence: TGTGCCAGTAGTGAGGGTTGGGAGGCCGAGCAGTACTTC.

This clone was picked up one time. The chain uses TRBV7-9 and TRBJ1-1; TRBD1 agrees at 9 bases. CDR1 is SEHNR and CDR2 is FQNEAQ in the germline V gene (reference sequence). Germline trimming cut 1 base from V and 11 bases from J; bases unmatched to any gene: 8. The CDR3 spans 14 residues. The CDR3 nucleotides read TGTGCCAGCAGCTTAGGGACAGGGGCTCGTCAGGCTTTCTTT. This gives the protein CASSLGTGARQAFF. The full variable domain, with the rest looked up from reference TRBV7-9 and TRBJ1-1, is DTGVSQNPRHKITKRGQNVTFRCDPISEHNRLYWYRQTLGQGPEFLTYFQNEAQLEKSRLLSDRFSAERPKGSFSTLEIQRTEQGDSAMYLCASSLGTGARQAFFGQGTRLTVV.

This chain uses TRBV11-3 with TRBJ1-2, with a weak D call TRBD1 (6 bases). Germline-derived CDR1 and CDR2 are SGHNT and YENEEA. The CDR3 is 14 residues long. The V end lost 1 base, the J end lost 4 bases, and 10 bases lay between the germline ends. The CDR3 coding sequence is TGTGCCAGCAGCTTAGCTGGGACACCCTATGGCTACACCTTC. This sequence encodes CASSLAGTPYGYTF. The full variable domain, completed using reference TRBV11-3 and TRBJ1-2, is EAGVVQSPRYKIIEKKQPVAFWCNPISGHNTLYWYLQNLGQGPELLIRYENEEAVDDSQLPKDRFSAERLKGVDSTLKIQPAELGDSAVYLCASSLAGTPYGYTFGSGTRLTVV.

V usage is TRBV6-5 and J usage is TRBJ1-1, with 8 bases lining up with TRBD1. Germline trimming cut 8 bases from V and 4 bases from J; bases unmatched to any gene: 9. CDR1 is MNHEY and CDR2 is SVGAGI in the germline V gene. The CDR3 length is 14 residues. CDR3 sequence: CASPGGQEGTEAFF. The CDR3 nucleotides are TGTGCCAGCCCTGGGGGACAGGAGGGCACTGAAGCTTTCTTT.